These T cell receptor beta chains were read from a single sample in a study of shared clonotypes between healthy human individuals. This table comes from immunoSEQ multiplex PCR, and its TCRdb copy is limited to in-frame clones, with some not included. The sample records hundreds of thousands of clones, around 78% being singletons. Specimen: PBMCs. The source of these receptors is a middle-aged woman in good health. Some clones in this sample may be carry-over from other donors' samples. The CDR3 runs from the conserved cysteine through the conserved F or W. A D gene is named only where the DNA matches it firmly. The size field is filled for only some rows; it gives once, few, many or a size class.

j_call v_call clone_size d_call cdr3_nt cdr3_aa
TRBJ2-7 TRBV15 . . TGTGCCACCAGCAGAGATACTGGGAGGCAGTACTTC CATSRDTGRQYF
TRBJ2-2 TRBV19 . . TGTGCCAGTAGTATGGGGTTTACCGGGGAGCTGTTTTTT CASSMGFTGELFF
TRBJ2-1 TRBV7-2 . TRBD2 TGTGCCAGCAGCTTAGCGTGGCGGGCTAGCGGGGGGTCCTACAATGAGCAGTTCTTC CASSLAWRASGGSYNEQFF
TRBJ2-4 TRBV5-4 . . TGTGCCAGCAGCTTGGAAGGGCCAGAAAACATTCAGTACTTC CASSLEGPENIQYF
TRBJ1-1 TRBV27 once . TGTGCCAGCAGTTTATCGACGGGTCGGATGAACACTGAAGCTTTCTTT CASSLSTGRMNTEAFF
TRBJ2-1 TRBV7-9 . . TGTGCCAGCAGCCCGGGGGCTGAGCGCTACAATGAGCAGTTCTTC CASSPGAERYNEQFF
TRBJ2-7 TRBV30 many TRBD2 TGTGCCTGGAGTGGAGCGGGATGGGCCGAGCAGTACTTC CAWSGAGWAEQYF
TRBJ1-1 TRBV27 . . TGTGCCAGCAGTTGGGGCGTGAACACTGAAGCTTTCTTT CASSWGVNTEAFF
TRBJ1-2 TRBV28 . . TGTGCCAGCTACGGAGGGAGGGATGGATACACCTTC CASYGGRDGYTF
TRBJ2-5 TRBV28 . . TGTGCCAGCAGTTTACCCAGCAGGACCCAGTACTTC CASSLPSRTQYF
TRBJ2-3 TRBV10-3 . . TGTGCCATCAGTGGTGCTAGCACAGATACGCAGTATTTT CAISGASTDTQYF
TRBJ2-3 TRBV7-6 . TRBD2 TGTGCCAGCAGGCTGACTAGCGGGAGCACAGATACGCAGTATTTT CASRLTSGSTDTQYF
TRBJ1-2 TRBV6-5 . TRBD1 TGTGCCAGCAGTTACAGCCATGGACAGGGCGGGGGCTACACCTTC CASSYSHGQGGGYTF